The sequence of this T cell receptor beta chain was determined in a study of blood T cell repertoires in COVID-19. Whole-study context: PBMCs, B-cell-depleted T cells, or T cells were the source of the cDNA or gDNA that made up the material.

Germline CDR1 LNHDA, CDR2 SQIVND (reference sequence). Trimming left V 3 bases short and J 1 base short, with 10 bases between. The CDR3 contains 15 residues. Researchers sorted participants into cohorts using their self-reported clinical history. Recovered status in Cohort 3 required two negative PCRs, clearance, or symptom resolution. Original processing notes: Estimates of nucleated cell counts were drawn from the amplification of reference gene primers. Profiled with immunoSEQ multiplex PCR; TCRdb holds only in-frame clones, not every one. V, J and clone size are those of that table, while D and trimming were read from the DNA. Of about 380,000 clones in the sample, over 75% were seen once.

The chain couples TRBV19 to TRBJ2-1; possible D gene TRBD2, 5 bases. The source is a woman between 25 and 40 years old who had recovered from COVID-19. The sample taken for sequencing was PBMCs or T cells enriched from blood (not recorded which). The CDR3 loop is CASSIVGESYNEQFF. CDR3 sequence (DNA): TGTGCCAGTAGTATTGTTGGGGAGTCCTACAATGAGCAGTTCTTC.